The present T cell receptor (beta chain) was sequenced within a study of control samples from healthy donors and cancer patients (dated by TCRdb to about 2020). V drops 1 base and J drops 8 bases, leaving 17 bases in between. The CDR3 starts with the cysteine, ends with the phenylalanine, and has 14 residues. Left in the record is the CDR3 DNA by itself, 42 bases read in frame from the first base. Per the germline V gene, SQVTM is the CDR1 and ANQGSEA is the CDR2. The library relied on the immunoSEQ multiplex PCR assay. TCRdb took over this immuneACCESS table, retaining in-frame rearrangements with V and J assigned. Such tables are incomplete; in checked studies, under half of the missing clones stem from an unresolved V gene, and the remainder is unexplained. Counted in this sample were about 110,000 clones; approximately 88% of them appeared once. Jointly, the top ten make up 3.5% to 4.5% of the sample.

This clone has a handful of counts. The clone's antigen remains unknown. The sample holds no much larger clone one base away, and base qualities are not on file. Recombination linked TRBV29-1 to TRBJ1-1, with no confident D gene call. The receptor was isolated from a woman in her sixties with lung cancer. The material sequenced was PBMCs. The base sequence is TGCAGCGTTGAAGCTCCGAGACGGGTTGGGGAAGCTTTCTTT. The resulting protein is CSVEAPRRVGEAFF.